The 3 T cell receptor beta chains below come from one sample, sequenced in a study of blood T cell repertoires in COVID-19. Profiled with immunoSEQ multiplex PCR; TCRdb holds only in-frame clones, not every one. The sample consists of 200,000 to 250,000 clones, roughly 87% of them appearing once. The source material was peripheral blood. All receptors derive from a man in his forties with active or convalescent COVID-19.

The chain is built from TRBV28 and TRBJ1-1, with D unresolved. This CDR3 is 12 amino acids long. The ends were cut back, 3 bases at V and 4 bases at J, with 6 bases in the middle. Germline V CDR1 and CDR2: MDHEN, SYDVKM. The DNA for the CDR3 is TGTGCCAGCAGTTTGGTGGCCACTGAAGCTTTCTTT. Amino acids: CASSLVATEAFF.

V usage is TRBV7-2 and J usage is TRBJ1-1; D remains ambiguous. V was pared by 2 bases and J by 6 bases, with 10 bases between. In germline, CDR1 is SGHTA, CDR2 FQGNSA. The CDR3 totals 13 residues. The CDR3 spells CASSLMPTAEAFF. CDR3 in DNA: TGTGCCAGCAGCTTAATGCCGACTGCTGAAGCTTTCTTT.

The CDR3 coding sequence is TGTGCCAGTAGTAATGCCCTCTCCTTGACAGGAGGCTATGGCTACACCTTC. Protein sequence: CASSNALSLTGGYGYTF. J is TRBJ1-2 and V is TRBV19; possible D gene TRBD1, 6 bases. V lost 4 bases and J lost 4, with 22 bases in between. CDR1 is LNHDA, CDR2 SQIVND, per germline (reference sequence). The CDR3 is 17 amino acids.